One and the same sample provided the 8 T cell receptor beta chains below, sequenced in a study of human T cells and chemical hapten exposure. Time point indicated: patch test 1, 2 weeks after DPC sensitization. Treatment here: therapeutic diphenylcyclopropenone sensitization with weekly scalp DPC. TCRdb reprocessed the RACE reads via MiXCR and lists one record per CDR3 protein. The sample shows about 360,000 distinct CDR3 sequences, 6% to 8.5% of them seen only once. Sequencing used whole blood, obtained in connection with sensitization to the hapten diphenylcyclopropenone (DPC). The source of these receptors is a young woman with alopecia areata. Some clones in this sample may be carry-over from other donors' samples.

This clonotype was counted many times. The rearrangement joins TRBV6-1 to TRBJ1-4; TRBD1 matches 11 bases. V was clipped by 6 bases and J by 6 bases; unmatched bases: 15. Germline V gene sequence: CDR1 MNHNS, CDR2 SASEGT. There are 18 residues in the CDR3. For the CDR3, the DNA is TGTGCCAGCAGCCCCGGTTTACTCGCGGGACAGGGGGATGAAAAACTGTTTTTT. It is translated as CASSPGLLAGQGDEKLFF.

This clonotype came up many times. The V gene is TRBV12-3 or TRBV12-4, the J gene TRBJ2-6; weak D call: TRBD2 (6 bases). V was pared by 3 bases and J by 4 bases, with 10 bases between. The CDR3 totals 15 residues. For the CDR3, the DNA is TGTGCCAGCAGTTTCGGAGGGGACGGGGCCAACGTCCTGACTTTC. Its translation: CASSFGGDGANVLTF.

This sequence joins TRBV7-9 and TRBJ2-3; a weak D match, TRBD2 (5 bases). The V gene's germline CDR1 is SEHNR and CDR2 FQNEAQ (reference sequence). The ends were cut back, 4 bases at V and 0 bases at J, with 17 bases in the middle. CDR3 length: 17 residues. The CDR3 DNA sequence: TGTGCCAGCAGCTCGACTACCCAGAGCTACAGCACAGATACGCAGTATTTT. Amino acid sequence: CASSSTTQSYSTDTQYF. The whole variable domain, remainder taken from reference TRBV7-9 and TRBJ2-3, is DTGVSQNPRHKITKRGQNVTFRCDPISEHNRLYWYRQTLGQGPEFLTYFQNEAQLEKSRLLSDRFSAERPKGSFSTLEIQRTEQGDSAMYLCASSSTTQSYSTDTQYFGPGTRLTVL.

This clonotype has ten or more counts. The V and J genes are TRBV20-1 and TRBJ2-2, with D uncertain. With 0 bases removed from V and 1 base from J, the gap between germline ends came to 9 bases. From germline, CDR1 is DFQATT and CDR2 SNEGSKA (reference sequence). The length of the CDR3 is 15 residues. The CDR3 here is CSARDRLLNTGELFF. In nucleotides, the CDR3 is TGCAGTGCTAGAGATCGACTTCTGAACACCGGGGAGCTGTTTTTT.

This clonotype was recorded many times. This chain links TRBV6-5 with TRBJ1-1; D is possibly TRBD1 (5 bases). This CDR3 contains 16 residues. The germline V gene has CDR1 MNHEY and CDR2 SVGAGI. V was shortened by 2 bases and J by 4 bases, with 17 bases between the two germline ends. This chain's CDR3 is CASSYRPDTAGTEAFF. The CDR3 DNA reads TGTGCCAGCAGTTACCGCCCGGACACCGCCGGCACTGAAGCTTTCTTT.

Only a few counts were recorded for this clonotype. The chain uses TRBV6-5 and TRBJ2-7; TRBD1 aligns across 7 bases. CDR3 length: 16 amino acids. Germline V lookup: CDR1 MNHEY, CDR2 SVGAGI. Losses at the gene ends were 7 bases for V and 2 bases for J; bases not matched to a gene: 14. As DNA, the CDR3 is TGTGCCAGCACCCCGGTTGAGGGGGCGACGGCCTACGAGCAGTACTTC. It encodes CASTPVEGATAYEQYF.

At least ten counts were recorded for this clonotype. V gene TRBV6-5 combines with J gene TRBJ1-2, with 11 bases matching TRBD1. From germline, CDR1 is MNHEY and CDR2 SVGAGI. There are 15 residues in the CDR3. The junction had 3 bases not matched to a gene; V was cut back by 2 bases and J by 4 bases. The CDR3 protein is CASSYAGTGGYGYTF. CDR3 DNA: TGTGCCAGCAGTTACGCCGGGACAGGGGGCTATGGCTACACCTTC.

This sequence joins TRBV6-2 or TRBV6-3 and TRBJ2-3; no definite D call. In germline, CDR1 is MNHEY, CDR2 SVGEGT. The V and J ends lost 8 bases and 0 bases respectively, with 9 bases between them. The CDR3 consists of 13 residues. CDR3 DNA sequence: TGTGCCAGCCGGGCTATAAGCACAGATACGCAGTATTTT. Translating it yields CASRAISTDTQYF.